This T cell receptor (beta chain) was sequenced in a study of blood T cell repertoires in COVID-19. Overall study context: Collection of acute and convalescent COVID-19 samples took place in the United States, Italy and Spain. In each case, the material was cDNA or gDNA derived from T cells, B-cell-depleted T cells, or PBMCs.

In germline, CDR1 is SEHNR, CDR2 FQNEAQ (reference sequence). The junction had 3 bases not matched to a gene; V was cut back by 1 base and J by 5 bases. The CDR3 consists of 15 residues. Authors' data handling: Amplification of reference gene primers provided the estimated nucleated cell counts. Measured with immunoSEQ multiplex PCR; TCRdb has only the in-frame clones, and not every one. V and J calls and clone size are as listed in that table; D and trimming were resolved from the DNA. Among some 240,000 clones, 81% were seen once, and the ten largest hold 6.5% to 9.5%. Recruited during active infection, patients (from Seattle) were subsequently followed longitudinally.

The receptor was isolated from a woman older than 75 with COVID-19, enrolled during active disease. What was sequenced was peripheral blood. The V and J genes are TRBV7-9 and TRBJ1-2; 11 positions match TRBD1. The CDR3, as DNA: TGTGCCAGCAGCTTAGGGACAGGGGGCCGGTATGGCTACACCTTC. Encoded protein: CASSLGTGGRYGYTF.